The 15 T cell receptor beta chains listed next were all sequenced from one sample in a study of blood T cell repertoires in COVID-19 (dated by TCRdb to 2019 to 2021). The protocol used for the library was the immunoSEQ multiplex PCR assay. Sourced from immuneACCESS, this table was stored by TCRdb with only in-frame sequences that have V and J called. A share of the clones is absent; for the studies checked, an unresolved V gene accounts for under half, and the remainder has no known explanation. This sample has roughly 150,000 clones in its table, and roughly 90% of those were observed once. The ten largest clonotypes hold roughly 2.9% of the sample. The source material was peripheral blood. The source is a man aged 55-75 years with active or convalescent COVID-19.

In this sample, this clone turned up many times. V gene TRBV14 combines with J gene TRBJ1-2, with D unclear. CDR1 is SGHDN and CDR2 is FVKESK in the germline V gene. The CDR3 extends over 15 amino acids. Trimming removed 4 bases at V and 4 bases at J, with 16 bases between. CDR3: CASSPPGSGGYGYTF. The CDR3, as DNA: TGTGCCAGCAGCCCTCCCGGTTCGGGAGGCTATGGCTACACCTTC.

V gene TRBV12-3 or TRBV12-4 combines with J gene TRBJ1-1, with no clear D. This CDR3 is built from 13 residues. Trimming cost V 6 bases and J 0 bases, with 8 bases left between them. CDR3 region: CASRSQMNTEAFF. The CDR3 region has the DNA TGTGCCAGCAGGTCACAGATGAACACTGAAGCTTTCTTT.

This chain connects TRBV7-3 to TRBJ2-3; 12 bases are a match to TRBD2. The CDR3 contains 15 residues. Per germline, CDR1 SGHTA and CDR2 FQGTGA. J gave up 5 bases and V 4 bases, and 4 bases lay outside the gene matches. The CDR3 region is CASSSRTSGKDTQYF. The DNA of the CDR3 is TGTGCCAGCAGCTCGAGGACTAGCGGGAAAGATACGCAGTATTTT.

The chain joins TRBV9 to TRBJ1-1; a weak D match, TRBD1 (5 bases). CDR3 length: 16 residues. V lost 0 bases, J lost 8 bases, and 20 bases lay in between. CDR1 and CDR2 from the germline V gene are SGDLS and YYNGEE. This chain's CDR3 is CASSVGARGARAEAFF. The CDR3 DNA follows: TGTGCCAGCAGCGTAGGTGCGCGGGGCGCAAGAGCAGAAGCTTTCTTT.

The gene calls are TRBV19 and TRBJ1-2; D may be TRBD1 (6 bases). Trimming removed 5 bases from V and 5 bases from J, with 12 bases in between. CDR1 is LNHDA and CDR2 is SQIVND in the germline V gene (reference sequence). The CDR3 runs 13 residues. For the CDR3, the DNA is TGTGCCAGTAGTGAACGACAGGCTTATGGCTACACCTTC. Translation gives CASSERQAYGYTF.

V usage is TRBV24-1 and J usage is TRBJ2-1; 10 nucleotides match TRBD2. Losses at the gene ends were 5 bases for V and 6 bases for J; bases not matched to a gene: 3. This CDR3 is built from 14 residues. Germline-derived CDR1 and CDR2 are KGHDR and SFDVKD. The CDR3 sequence: CATSGLAGGNEQFF. CDR3 DNA: TGTGCCACCAGTGGTTTAGCGGGAGGCAATGAGCAGTTCTTC.

The rearrangement links TRBV28 to TRBJ1-1; D call uncertain. The CDR3 contains 11 residues. Per the germline V gene, CDR1 is MDHEN and CDR2 is SYDVKM. V was cut by 4 bases and J by 6 bases, with 6 bases left in between. This CDR3 reads CASSYGAEAFF. CDR3 bases: TGTGCCAGCAGTTACGGGGCTGAAGCTTTCTTT.

The V call is TRBV11-3, the J call TRBJ2-7; D is uncertain. V was pared by 2 bases and J by 3 bases, with 8 bases between. This CDR3 spans 13 amino acids. From germline, CDR1 is SGHNT and CDR2 YENEEA. The CDR3 DNA reads TGTGCCAGCAGCTTACGTCCGCGCTACGAGCAGTACTTC. Amino acids: CASSLRPRYEQYF.

The chain combines TRBV5-1 with TRBJ2-5; D unclear. Trimming took off 1 base at V and 5 bases at J, with 15 bases between the two ends. Germline V CDR1 and CDR2: SGHRS, YFSETQ. The CDR3 is made up of 15 amino acids. The CDR3 nucleotides read TGCGCCAGCAGCTTGACGCCTCGGAGTACGGAGACCCAGTACTTC. Translated: CASSLTPRSTETQYF.

This chain uses TRBV7-9 with TRBJ2-1; D might be TRBD2 (7 bases). Looked up from germline, CDR1 is SEHNR and CDR2 is FQNEAQ (reference sequence). This CDR3 region has 13 residues. The V and J ends lost 3 bases and 9 bases respectively, with 12 bases between them. DNA for the CDR3: TGTGCCAGCAGCTTCAGGGAGGGGGGTGAGCAGTTCTTC. Translating gives CASSFREGGEQFF.

This sequence joins TRBV12-3 or TRBV12-4 and TRBJ1-6; D unclear. The CDR3 covers 13 residues. Trimming took 5 bases from V and 8 from J, leaving 10 bases between them. The CDR3 DNA sequence: TGTGCCAGCAGTCTCCTAGTTGATTCACCCCTCCACTTT. It codes for CASSLLVDSPLHF.

The rearrangement joins TRBV19 to TRBJ1-5; no definite D call. Germline V CDR1 and CDR2: LNHDA, SQIVND (reference sequence). The CDR3 runs 17 residues. V was shortened by 3 bases and J by 3 bases, with 18 bases between the two germline ends. CDR3 in amino acids: CASSIFREWEDNQPQHF. In nucleotides, the CDR3 is TGTGCCAGTAGTATCTTCCGGGAATGGGAAGACAATCAGCCCCAGCATTTT.

The chain links TRBV30 to TRBJ2-1; D remains ambiguous. CDR3 length: 13 amino acids. Germline CDR1 reads GTSNPN; CDR2 reads SVGIG (reference sequence). V dropped 4 bases and J dropped 8 bases, with 15 bases sitting between them. CDR3: CAWTPRSYDEQFF. CDR3 DNA: TGTGCCTGGACCCCTCGGTCATACGATGAGCAGTTCTTC.

CDR3 loop: CASSSFRQGKDYGYTF. The CDR3 DNA is TGTGCCAGCAGCTCCTTTCGACAGGGTAAAGACTATGGCTACACCTTC. This chain uses TRBV11-2 with TRBJ1-2, with 7 bases aligning to TRBD1. Germline V gene sequence: CDR1 SGHAT, CDR2 FQNNGV. CDR3 length: 16 amino acids. V lost 4 bases, J lost 3 bases, and 11 bases stayed unmatched.

This chain connects TRBV24-1 to TRBJ1-1, with D tentatively TRBD1 (5 bases). With 12 bases removed from V and 11 bases from J, the gap between germline ends came to 18 bases. The germline V gene encodes CDR1 KGHDR and CDR2 SFDVKD. The CDR3 runs to 11 residues. CDR3 residues: CAPIKGVWAFF. As DNA, the CDR3 is TGTGCCCCGATAAAAGGGGTTTGGGCTTTCTTT.